This TCR beta chain was captured in a study of graft-versus-host responses after intestinal transplantation. The table came from immunoSEQ multiplex PCR; TCRdb's copy has only in-frame clones and leaves some out. The sample lists 90,000 to 100,000 clones, roughly nine tenths occurring once. The CDR3 length is 11 residues. V lost 7 bases and J lost 1, with 7 bases in between. Germline-derived CDR1 and CDR2 are DFQATT and SNEGSKA (reference sequence). Findings of the study overall: Early post-transplant HvG declines were associated with peak circulating GvH clone levels. Graft-versus-host to host-versus-graft clonal ratios in allografts were high in patients with graft-donor T cell macrochimerism.

Points on this clone: Its antigen is unidentified.

The sequenced sample was unstimulated CD8+ T cells sorted from spleen or lymph node cells, obtained before intestinal transplant. This clonotype was obtained from a human donor who received an intestinal transplant. The rearrangement uses TRBV20-1 and TRBJ1-1, with D tentatively TRBD1 (5 bases). The CDR3 DNA is TGCAGTGGACAGAAGAACACTGAAGCTTTCTTT. It is translated as CSGQKNTEAFF.